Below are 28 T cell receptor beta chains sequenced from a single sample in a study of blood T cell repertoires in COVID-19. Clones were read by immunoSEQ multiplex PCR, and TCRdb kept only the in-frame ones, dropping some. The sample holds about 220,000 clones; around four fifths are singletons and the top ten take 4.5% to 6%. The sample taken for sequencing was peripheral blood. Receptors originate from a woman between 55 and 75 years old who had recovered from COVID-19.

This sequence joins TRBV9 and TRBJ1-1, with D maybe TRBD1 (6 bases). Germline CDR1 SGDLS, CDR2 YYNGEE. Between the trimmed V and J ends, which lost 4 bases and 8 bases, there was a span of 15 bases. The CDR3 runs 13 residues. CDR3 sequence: CASSIRPTGEAFF. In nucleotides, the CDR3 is TGTGCCAGCAGCATCAGACCCACAGGGGAAGCTTTCTTT.

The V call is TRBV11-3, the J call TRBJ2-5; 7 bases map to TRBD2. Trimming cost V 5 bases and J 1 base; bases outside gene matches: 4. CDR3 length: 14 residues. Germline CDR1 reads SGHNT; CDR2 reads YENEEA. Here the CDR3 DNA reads TGTGCCAGCAGCCCAGGGACTACCCAAGAGACCCAGTACTTC. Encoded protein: CASSPGTTQETQYF.

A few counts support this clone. The DNA for the CDR3 is TGTGCCAGCAGCTTAGCGCGAACTAGCGGGAGCACAGATACGCAGTATTTT. Translation gives CASSLARTSGSTDTQYF. The chain joins TRBV7-2 to TRBJ2-3, with 9 bases lining up with TRBD2. The germline gives CDR1 SGHTA, CDR2 FQGNSA. The V gene end was trimmed by 0 bases and the J gene end by 0 bases; junction bases not matched to a gene: 4. The CDR3 totals 17 residues.

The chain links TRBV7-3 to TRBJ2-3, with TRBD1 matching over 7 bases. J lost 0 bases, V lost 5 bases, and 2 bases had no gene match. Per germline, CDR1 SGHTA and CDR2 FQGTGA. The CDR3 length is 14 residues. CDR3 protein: CASSTQGSTDTQYF. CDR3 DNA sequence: TGTGCCAGCAGCACACAGGGGAGCACAGATACGCAGTATTTT.

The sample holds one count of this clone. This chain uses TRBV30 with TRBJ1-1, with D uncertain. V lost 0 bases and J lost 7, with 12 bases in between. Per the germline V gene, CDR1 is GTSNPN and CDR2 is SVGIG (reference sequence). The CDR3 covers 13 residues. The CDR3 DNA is TGTGCCTGGAGTGTACGGGTGCAGAATGAAGCTTTCTTT. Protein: CAWSVRVQNEAFF.

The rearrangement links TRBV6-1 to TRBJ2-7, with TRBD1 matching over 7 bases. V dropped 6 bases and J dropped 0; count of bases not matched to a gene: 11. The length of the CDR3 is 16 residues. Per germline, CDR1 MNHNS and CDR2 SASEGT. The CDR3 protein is CASSETQGTSSYEQYF. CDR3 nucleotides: TGTGCCAGCAGCGAAACACAGGGGACGAGCTCCTACGAGCAGTACTTC.

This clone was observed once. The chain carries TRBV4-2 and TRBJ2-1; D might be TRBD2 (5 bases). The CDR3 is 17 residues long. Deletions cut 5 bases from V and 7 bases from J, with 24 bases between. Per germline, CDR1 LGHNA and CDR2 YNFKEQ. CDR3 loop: CASSGRGQQDPGNEQFF. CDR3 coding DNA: TGTGCCAGCAGCGGCCGAGGGCAGCAGGACCCGGGAAATGAGCAGTTCTTC.

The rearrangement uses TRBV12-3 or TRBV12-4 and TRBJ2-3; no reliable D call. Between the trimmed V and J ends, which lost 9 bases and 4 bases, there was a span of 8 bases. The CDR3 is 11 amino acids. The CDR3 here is CASPYADTQYF. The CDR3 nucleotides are TGTGCCAGTCCCTATGCAGATACGCAGTATTTT.

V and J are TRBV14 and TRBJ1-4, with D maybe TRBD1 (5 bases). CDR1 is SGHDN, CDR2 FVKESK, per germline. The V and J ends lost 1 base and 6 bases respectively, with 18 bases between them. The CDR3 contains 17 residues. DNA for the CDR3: TGTGCCAGCAGCCAAGTTTTGGATGGGGCCATGGATGAAAAACTGTTTTTT. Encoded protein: CASSQVLDGAMDEKLFF.

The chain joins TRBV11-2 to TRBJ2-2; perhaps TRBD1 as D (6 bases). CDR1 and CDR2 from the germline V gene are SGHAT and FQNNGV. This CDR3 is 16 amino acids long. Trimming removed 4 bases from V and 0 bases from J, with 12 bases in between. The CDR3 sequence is CASSSNRDANTGELFF. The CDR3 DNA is TGTGCCAGCAGCTCGAACAGGGACGCGAACACCGGGGAGCTGTTTTTT.

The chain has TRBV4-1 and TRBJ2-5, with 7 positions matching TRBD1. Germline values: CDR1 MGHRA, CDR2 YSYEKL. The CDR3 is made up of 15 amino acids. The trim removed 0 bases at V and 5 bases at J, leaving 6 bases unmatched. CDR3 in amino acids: CASSQERGGGETQYF. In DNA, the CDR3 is TGCGCCAGCAGCCAAGAGAGAGGGGGCGGTGAGACCCAGTACTTC.

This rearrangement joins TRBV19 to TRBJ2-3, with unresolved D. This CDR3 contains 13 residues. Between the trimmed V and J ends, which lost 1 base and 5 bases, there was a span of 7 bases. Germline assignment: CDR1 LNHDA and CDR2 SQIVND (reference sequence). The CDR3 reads CASSIGERDTQYF. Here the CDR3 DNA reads TGTGCCAGTAGTATAGGAGAGCGAGATACGCAGTATTTT.

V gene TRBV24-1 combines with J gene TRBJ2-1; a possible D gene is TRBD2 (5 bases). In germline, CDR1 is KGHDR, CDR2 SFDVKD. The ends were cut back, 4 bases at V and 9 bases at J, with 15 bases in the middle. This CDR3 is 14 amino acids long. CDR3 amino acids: CATSDPRRSGEQFF. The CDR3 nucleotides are TGTGCCACCAGTGACCCCCGTAGGAGCGGTGAGCAGTTCTTC.

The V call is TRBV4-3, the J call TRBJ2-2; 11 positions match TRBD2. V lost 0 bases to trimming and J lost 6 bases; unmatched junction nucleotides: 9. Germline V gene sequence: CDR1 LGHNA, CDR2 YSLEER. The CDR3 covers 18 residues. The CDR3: CASSQDAVAGGVPGELFF. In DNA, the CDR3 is TGCGCCAGCAGCCAAGATGCGGTAGCGGGGGGGGTCCCCGGGGAGCTGTTTTTT.

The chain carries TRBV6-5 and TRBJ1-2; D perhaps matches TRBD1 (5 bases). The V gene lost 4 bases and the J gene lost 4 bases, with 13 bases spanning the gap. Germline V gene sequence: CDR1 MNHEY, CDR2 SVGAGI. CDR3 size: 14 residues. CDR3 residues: CASSFDRGPYGYTF. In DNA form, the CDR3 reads TGTGCCAGCAGTTTCGATAGGGGTCCCTATGGCTACACCTTC.

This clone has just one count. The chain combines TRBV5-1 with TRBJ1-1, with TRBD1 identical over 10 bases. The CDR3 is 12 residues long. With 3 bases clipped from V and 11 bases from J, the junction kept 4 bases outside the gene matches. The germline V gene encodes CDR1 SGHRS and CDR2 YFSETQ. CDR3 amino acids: CASSWTGGEAFF. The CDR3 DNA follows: TGCGCCAGCAGCTGGACAGGGGGAGAGGCTTTCTTT.

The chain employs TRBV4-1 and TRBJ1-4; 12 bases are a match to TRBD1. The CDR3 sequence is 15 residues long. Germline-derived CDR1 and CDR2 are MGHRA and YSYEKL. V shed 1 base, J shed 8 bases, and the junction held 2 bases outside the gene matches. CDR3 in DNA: TGCGCCAGCAGCCAAGCCGGGACAGGGGGCGAAAAACTGTTTTTT. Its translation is CASSQAGTGGEKLFF.

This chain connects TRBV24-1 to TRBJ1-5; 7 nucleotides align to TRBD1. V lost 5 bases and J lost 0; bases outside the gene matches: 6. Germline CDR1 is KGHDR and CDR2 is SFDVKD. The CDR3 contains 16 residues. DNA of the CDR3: TGTGCCACCAGTGCCCTCCAGGGGGTTAGCAATCAGCCCCAGCATTTT. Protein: CATSALQGVSNQPQHF.

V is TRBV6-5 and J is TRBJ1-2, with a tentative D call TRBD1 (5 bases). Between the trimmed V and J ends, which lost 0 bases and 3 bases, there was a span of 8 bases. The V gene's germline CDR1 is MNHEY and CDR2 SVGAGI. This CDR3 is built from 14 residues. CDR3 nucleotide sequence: TGTGCCAGCAGTTACTCGGGGCGGTACTATGGCTACACCTTC. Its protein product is CASSYSGRYYGYTF.

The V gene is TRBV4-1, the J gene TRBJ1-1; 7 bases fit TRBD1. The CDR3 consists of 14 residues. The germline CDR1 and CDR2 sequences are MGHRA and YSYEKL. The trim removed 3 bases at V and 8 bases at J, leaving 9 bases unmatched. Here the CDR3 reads CASSQPLRDSEAFF. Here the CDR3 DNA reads TGCGCCAGCAGCCAGCCTCTGAGGGACAGCGAAGCTTTCTTT.

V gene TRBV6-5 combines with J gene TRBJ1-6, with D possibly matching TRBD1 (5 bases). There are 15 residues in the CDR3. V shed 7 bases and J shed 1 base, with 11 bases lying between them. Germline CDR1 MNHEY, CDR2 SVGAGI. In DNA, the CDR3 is TGTGCCAGCAAGTCGGGGGGGTCCTATAATTCACCCCTCCACTTT. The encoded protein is CASKSGGSYNSPLHF.

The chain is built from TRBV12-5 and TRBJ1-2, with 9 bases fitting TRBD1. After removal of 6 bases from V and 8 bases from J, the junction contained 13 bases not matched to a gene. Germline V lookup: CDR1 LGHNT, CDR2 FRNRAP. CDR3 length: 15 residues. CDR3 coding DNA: TGTGCTAGTGGACTCCTGAGGGACAGGGTTTGGGGCTACACCTTC. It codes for CASGLLRDRVWGYTF.

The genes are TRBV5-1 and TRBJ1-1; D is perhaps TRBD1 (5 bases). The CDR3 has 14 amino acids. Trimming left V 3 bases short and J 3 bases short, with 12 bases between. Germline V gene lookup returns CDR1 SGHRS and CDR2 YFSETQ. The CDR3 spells CASSYDWGDTEAFF. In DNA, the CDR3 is TGCGCCAGCAGCTATGATTGGGGGGACACTGAAGCTTTCTTT.

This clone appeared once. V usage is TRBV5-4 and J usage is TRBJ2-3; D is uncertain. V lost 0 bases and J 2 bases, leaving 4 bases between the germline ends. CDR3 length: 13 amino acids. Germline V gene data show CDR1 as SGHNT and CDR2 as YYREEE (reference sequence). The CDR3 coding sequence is TGTGCCAGCAGCTTGGACTACACAGATACGCAGTATTTT. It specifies CASSLDYTDTQYF.

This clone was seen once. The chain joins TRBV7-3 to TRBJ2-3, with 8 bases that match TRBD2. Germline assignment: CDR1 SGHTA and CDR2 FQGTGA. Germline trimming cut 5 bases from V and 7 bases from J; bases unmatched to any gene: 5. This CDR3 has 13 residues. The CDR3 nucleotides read TGTGCCAGCAGCGGAGCGGGAGCAAATACGCAGTATTTT. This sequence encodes CASSGAGANTQYF.

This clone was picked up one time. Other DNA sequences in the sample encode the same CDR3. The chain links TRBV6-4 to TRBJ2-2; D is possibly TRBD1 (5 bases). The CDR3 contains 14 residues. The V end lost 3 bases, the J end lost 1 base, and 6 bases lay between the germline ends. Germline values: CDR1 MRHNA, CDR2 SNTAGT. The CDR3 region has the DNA TGTGCCAGCAGTGAAAGGGGGAACACCGGGGAGCTGTTTTTT. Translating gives CASSERGNTGELFF.

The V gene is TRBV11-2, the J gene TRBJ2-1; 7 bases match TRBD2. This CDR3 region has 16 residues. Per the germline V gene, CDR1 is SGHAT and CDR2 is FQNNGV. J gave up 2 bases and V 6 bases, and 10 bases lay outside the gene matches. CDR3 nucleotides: TGTGCCAGCAGGACCCCGAGCGGGGCTGCCTACAATGAGCAGTTCTTC. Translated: CASRTPSGAAYNEQFF.

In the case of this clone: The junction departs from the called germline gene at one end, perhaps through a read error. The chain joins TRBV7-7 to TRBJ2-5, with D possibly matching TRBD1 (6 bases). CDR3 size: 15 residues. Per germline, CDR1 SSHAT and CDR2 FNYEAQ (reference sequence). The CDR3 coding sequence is TGTGCTAGCAGCCTTGAGGGACACCGCCAAGAGACCCAGTACTTC. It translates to CASSLEGHRQETQYF.